Shown below are 21 T cell receptor beta chains from a single sample sequenced in a study of T cell changes during pregnancy in multiple sclerosis. Generated by immunoSEQ multiplex PCR, the TCRdb table keeps only in-frame clones and is missing some. The table lists 42,000 or so clones, 90% to 95% of them singletons. The sequenced sample was CD8+ T cells from peripheral blood mononuclear cells, obtained in the third trimester of pregnancy. The source is a female donor with multiple sclerosis, enrolled in a pregnancy study.

The rearrangement links TRBV5-4 to TRBJ2-5; D may be TRBD1 (6 bases). V was clipped by 3 bases and J by 1 base, with 10 bases between them. This CDR3 spans 14 amino acids. The germline V gene encodes CDR1 SGHNT and CDR2 YYREEE (reference sequence). Written as DNA, the CDR3 is TGTGCCAGCAGCTATGGGGGCTTCCAAGAGACCCAGTACTTC. This encodes CASSYGGFQETQYF.

The chain carries TRBV11-2 and TRBJ2-2, with D uncertain. The CDR3 spans 13 residues. CDR1 and CDR2 (germline): SGHAT, FQNNGV. The ends were cut back, 3 bases at V and 15 bases at J, with 17 bases in the middle. The CDR3 loop reads CASSFLRPEVVFF. Here the CDR3 DNA reads TGTGCCAGCAGCTTTTTAAGACCCGAGGTGGTGTTTTTT.

CDR3 amino acids: CASSIWVGLDNEQFF. CDR3 in DNA: TGTGCCAGTAGTATCTGGGTGGGGCTTGACAATGAGCAGTTCTTC. The chain employs TRBV19 and TRBJ2-1, with TRBD1 as a possible D gene (5 bases). The CDR3 has 15 amino acids. The germline gives CDR1 LNHDA, CDR2 SQIVND (reference sequence). The V end was cut by 3 bases, the J end by 5 bases, with 14 bases between.

This chain links TRBV25-1 with TRBJ2-1; no definite D call. Germline loops: CDR1 MGHDK, CDR2 SYGVNS. The CDR3 spans 10 residues. Trimming stripped 6 bases from V and 8 bases from J, with 5 bases between. CDR3 protein: CASSLDEQFF. CDR3 in DNA: TGTGCCAGCAGCCTTGATGAGCAGTTCTTC.

The chain has TRBV7-8 and TRBJ1-5; a possible D gene is TRBD1 (6 bases). The CDR3 extends over 14 amino acids. CDR1 SGHVS and CDR2 FQNEAQ come from the germline V gene. V dropped 4 bases and J dropped 5 bases, with 12 bases sitting between them. CDR3 bases: TGTGCCAGCAGCTCAAAGGGGGGGGATCAGCCCCAGCATTTT. Its protein is CASSSKGGDQPQHF.

This sequence joins TRBV11-2 and TRBJ2-1, with D possibly TRBD2 on 6 matching bases. With 5 bases removed from V and 9 bases from J, the gap between germline ends came to 8 bases. This CDR3 contains 11 residues. Per the germline V gene, CDR1 is SGHAT and CDR2 is FQNNGV. Written as DNA, the CDR3 is TGTGCCAGCAGCAGACTAGGTGAGCAGTTCTTC. It yields the protein CASSRLGEQFF. Combining the CDR3 with reference TRBV11-2 and TRBJ2-1 gives the whole variable domain EAGVAQSPRYKIIEKRQSVAFWCNPISGHATLYWYQQILGQGPKLLIQFQNNGVVDDSQLPKDRFSAERLKGVDSTLKIQPAKLEDSAVYLCASSRLGEQFFGPGTRLTVL.

J is TRBJ2-5 and V is TRBV7-6; 14 nucleotides agree with TRBD2. CDR3 length: 18 amino acids. With V trimmed by 4 bases and J by 5 bases, 12 bases remained unmatched. Germline lookup yields CDR1 SGHVS and CDR2 FNYEAQ. The CDR3 protein is CASSSYLGLAGVGETQYF. The DNA of the CDR3 is TGTGCCAGCAGCTCCTACCTGGGACTAGCGGGAGTAGGGGAGACCCAGTACTTC.

This chain links TRBV7-6 with TRBJ1-5, with TRBD1 identical over 7 bases. The ends lost 2 bases at V and 4 bases at J; junction bases unmatched: 5. CDR3 size: 15 residues. Germline V gives CDR1 SGHVS, CDR2 FNYEAQ. CDR3 nucleotide sequence: TGTGCCAGCAGCTTAACACAGGGGCCAAATCAGCCCCAGCATTTT. Encoded protein: CASSLTQGPNQPQHF.

The chain has TRBV28 and TRBJ2-5; a possible D gene is TRBD2 (6 bases). Germline V gene lookup returns CDR1 MDHEN and CDR2 SYDVKM. With 7 bases removed from V and 5 bases from J, the gap between germline ends came to 23 bases. This CDR3 comprises 16 residues. The CDR3 loop reads CASTLTLTGVGETQYF. In nucleotides, the CDR3 is TGTGCCAGCACTCTGACCCTAACGGGGGTAGGGGAGACCCAGTACTTC.

The chain carries TRBV29-1 and TRBJ2-3; 7 bases map to TRBD2. Looked up from germline, CDR1 is SQVTM and CDR2 is ANQGSEA. The J segment lost 0 bases and the V segment lost 8 bases, leaving 8 bases of the junction unmatched. This CDR3 comprises 14 residues. This CDR3 reads CSIRTRTSTDTQYF. The CDR3 DNA sequence: TGCAGCATCCGGACTAGAACTAGCACAGATACGCAGTATTTT.

This clone was observed once. The chain joins TRBV28 to TRBJ1-5; possibly TRBD1 for D (6 bases). This CDR3 contains 18 residues. V lost 2 bases, J lost 3 bases, and 20 bases lay in between. Germline loops: CDR1 MDHEN, CDR2 SYDVKM. In DNA, the CDR3 is TGTGCCAGCAGTTTAAGGCCGGACAGAGGCCCCAACAATCAGCCCCAGCATTTT. Its translation is CASSLRPDRGPNNQPQHF. The entire variable domain, with the rest obtained from reference TRBV28 and TRBJ1-5, is as follows: DVKVTQSSRYLVKRTGEKVFLECVQDMDHENMFWYRQDPGLGLRLIYFSYDVKMKEKGDIPEGYSVSREKKERFSLILESASTNQTSMYLCASSLRPDRGPNNQPQHFGDGTRLSIL.

The J gene is TRBJ2-7, the V gene TRBV7-9; D is ambiguous. CDR3 length equals 12 residues. CDR1 and CDR2 from the germline V gene are SEHNR and FQNEAQ (reference sequence). V was shortened by 1 base and J by 5 bases, with 6 bases between the two germline ends. The chain's CDR3 is CASSLVGDEQYF. In DNA, the CDR3 is TGTGCCAGCAGCTTAGTTGGAGACGAGCAGTACTTC.

The V call is TRBV5-1, the J call TRBJ2-1; 7 bases align to TRBD2. Germline V CDR1 and CDR2: SGHRS, YFSETQ. Trimming removed 0 bases from V and 9 bases from J; junction bases left unmatched: 9. The length of the CDR3 is 15 residues. In DNA, the CDR3 is TGCGCCAGCAGCTTGGTTGCGGGAGTGATGGTTGAGCAGTTCTTC. It translates to CASSLVAGVMVEQFF.

The J gene is TRBJ2-7, the V gene TRBV18; weak D call: TRBD2 (5 bases). This CDR3 spans 16 amino acids. CDR1 is KGHSH, CDR2 LQKENI, per germline. Trimming pared 5 bases from V and 9 bases from J, leaving 26 bases between. CDR3 DNA sequence: TGTGCCAGCTCATCATCGGAGTCAGGACTCCTTACCGGGCAGTACTTC. This encodes CASSSSESGLLTGQYF.

The chain has TRBV11-2 and TRBJ2-7; TRBD1 agrees at 7 bases. V dropped 5 bases and J dropped 3; count of bases not matched to a gene: 4. CDR1 and CDR2 (germline): SGHAT, FQNNGV. The CDR3 is made up of 13 amino acids. The CDR3 DNA is TGTGCCAGCAGCCGGGCAGGGGGCTACGAGCAGTACTTC. Protein sequence: CASSRAGGYEQYF.

The chain links TRBV5-6 to TRBJ2-2, with a weak D call TRBD2 (5 bases). The V end was cut by 4 bases, the J end by 0 bases, with 16 bases between. CDR1 SGHDT and CDR2 YYEEEE come from the germline V gene. The CDR3 is made up of 17 amino acids. CDR3 amino acids: CASSLESGGPNTGELFF. The CDR3 coding sequence is TGTGCCAGCAGCCTCGAATCAGGAGGTCCGAACACCGGGGAGCTGTTTTTT.

This chain connects TRBV12-5 to TRBJ2-3; 10 nucleotides agree with TRBD2. Germline trimming cut 5 bases from V and 2 bases from J; bases unmatched to any gene: 4. There are 15 residues in the CDR3. CDR1 LGHNT and CDR2 FRNRAP come from the germline V gene. CDR3 nucleotides: TGTGCTAGTGGTATGGGACTAGCGAACACAGATACGCAGTATTTT. Its translation: CASGMGLANTDTQYF. The full variable domain, completed using reference TRBV12-5 and TRBJ2-3, is DARVTQTPRHKVTEMGQEVTMRCQPILGHNTVFWYRQTMMQGLELLAYFRNRAPLDDSGMPKDRFSAEMPDATLATLKIQPSEPRDSAVYFCASGMGLANTDTQYFGPGTRLTVL.

This chain links TRBV30 with TRBJ2-2; 8 bases fit TRBD2. V lost 3 bases and J lost 9; bases outside the gene matches: 12. The germline V gene encodes CDR1 GTSNPN and CDR2 SVGIG (reference sequence). The CDR3 covers 15 residues. In nucleotides, the CDR3 is TGTGCCTGGAGCCCATGGGCCGGGAGGGCCCGGGAGCTGTTTTTT. This sequence encodes CAWSPWAGRARELFF.

This chain joins TRBV19 and TRBJ2-7; the match to TRBD2 covers 11 bases. The CDR3 totals 15 residues. J lost 0 bases, V lost 6 bases, and 4 bases had no gene match. Germline CDR1 reads LNHDA; CDR2 reads SQIVND (reference sequence). The CDR3 is CASSPSGRTSYEQYF. DNA for the CDR3: TGTGCCAGTAGCCCTAGCGGGAGGACCTCCTACGAGCAGTACTTC.

This rearrangement joins TRBV27 to TRBJ2-7; a weak D match, TRBD1 (6 bases). The CDR3 covers 13 residues. Germline CDR1 and CDR2: MNHEY and SMNVEV (reference sequence). V lost 5 bases to trimming and J lost 1 base, with 9 bases between them. CDR3 coding DNA: TGTGCCAGCAGTGTAACAGGGTCCTACGAGCAGTACTTC. Protein product: CASSVTGSYEQYF.

The chain links TRBV27 to TRBJ2-7, with TRBD2 matching over 11 bases. Germline V CDR1 and CDR2: MNHEY, SMNVEV (reference sequence). V shed 6 bases and J 6 bases; nucleotides not matched to a gene: 7. CDR3 length equals 14 residues. CDR3 sequence reads: CASSRRLAGFEQYF. Here the CDR3 DNA reads TGTGCCAGCAGCCGGAGACTAGCGGGATTCGAGCAGTACTTC.